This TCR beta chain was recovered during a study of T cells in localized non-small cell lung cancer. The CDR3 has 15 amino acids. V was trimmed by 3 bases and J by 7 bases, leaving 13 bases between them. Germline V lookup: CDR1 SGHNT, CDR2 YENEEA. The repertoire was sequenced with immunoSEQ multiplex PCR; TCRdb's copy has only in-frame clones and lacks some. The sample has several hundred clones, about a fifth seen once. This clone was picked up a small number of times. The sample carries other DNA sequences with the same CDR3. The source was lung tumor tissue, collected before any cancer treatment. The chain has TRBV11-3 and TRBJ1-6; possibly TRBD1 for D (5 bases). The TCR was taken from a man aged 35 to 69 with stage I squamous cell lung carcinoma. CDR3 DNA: TGTGCCAGCAGCTTGGCAGGGTTGTCGAATTCACCCCTCCACTTT. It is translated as CASSLAGLSNSPLHF.